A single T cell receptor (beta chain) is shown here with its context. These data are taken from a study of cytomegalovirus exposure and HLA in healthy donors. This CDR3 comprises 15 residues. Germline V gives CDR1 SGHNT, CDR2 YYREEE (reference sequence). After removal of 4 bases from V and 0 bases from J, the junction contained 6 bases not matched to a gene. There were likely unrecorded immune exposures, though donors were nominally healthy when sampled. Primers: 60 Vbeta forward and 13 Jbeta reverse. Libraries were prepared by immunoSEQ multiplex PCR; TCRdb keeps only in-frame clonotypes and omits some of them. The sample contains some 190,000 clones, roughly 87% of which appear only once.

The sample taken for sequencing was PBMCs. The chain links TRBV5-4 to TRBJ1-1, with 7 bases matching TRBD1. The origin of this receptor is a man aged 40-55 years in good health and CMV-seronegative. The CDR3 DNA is TGTGCCAGCAGCGGTTCAGGGGGACTGAACACTGAAGCTTTCTTT. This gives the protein CASSGSGGLNTEAFF.